The present T cell receptor beta chain was sequenced within a study of early T cells in non-severe SARS-CoV-2 infection. Study context: Sequencing used unsorted whole-blood bulk RNA, so chains lack pairing. General study results and limits: VDJdb matches were skewed toward anti-spike CD8 T cell responses.

Tagging with unique molecular identifiers was applied to individual cDNA molecules. MiXCR was run by TCRdb on the 5' RACE reads, yielding one entry per CDR3 protein. The table includes about 67,000 distinct CDR3 sequences, more than 9% detected once. Germline V gives CDR1 LGHDT, CDR2 YNNKEL (reference sequence). Trimming removed 0 bases at V and 9 bases at J, with 6 bases between. The CDR3 covers 12 residues. In this sample, this clonotype turned up a few times. The target antigen is unknown. The gene calls are TRBV3-1 and TRBJ2-1; D call uncertain. Sequencing was done on a sample of whole blood. This clonotype originated in an adult who was a healthcare worker with PCR-confirmed SARS-CoV-2 infection or an uninfected control (not recorded which). The CDR3 spells CASSQDLIEQFF. The CDR3 region has the DNA TGTGCCAGCAGCCAAGACCTGATTGAGCAGTTCTTC.